These 10 T cell receptor beta chains were all obtained from the same sample, sequenced in a study of T cell responses to AZD1222 COVID-19 vaccine. Measured with immunoSEQ multiplex PCR; TCRdb has only the in-frame clones, and not every one. The table records around 160,000 clones, approximately 90% of them present only once. The material sequenced was peripheral blood, taken 28 days after the second AZD1222 dose. These receptors came from an adult who received the AZD1222 COVID-19 vaccine.

The chain has TRBV5-4 and TRBJ1-1, with a tentative D call TRBD1 (6 bases). The V gene lost 1 base and the J gene lost 13 bases, with 17 bases spanning the gap. The CDR3 is 13 amino acids. CDR1 and CDR2 (germline): SGHNT, YYREEE (reference sequence). As DNA, the CDR3 is TGTGCCAGCAGCTTGTTTCGTACAGGGTTCGATTTCTTT. This gives the protein CASSLFRTGFDFF.

The chain recombines TRBV6-5 with TRBJ1-1; the D gene is possibly TRBD1 (5 bases). Trimming stripped 2 bases from V and 0 bases from J, with 7 bases between. The CDR3 covers 14 residues. Germline V gene sequence: CDR1 MNHEY, CDR2 SVGAGI. CDR3 sequence reads: CASSYTGMNTEAFF. The DNA for the CDR3 is TGTGCCAGCAGTTACACAGGTATGAACACTGAAGCTTTCTTT.

This chain joins TRBV6-4 and TRBJ1-2, with D possibly being TRBD1 (5 bases). The CDR3 is 15 amino acids. The germline CDR1 and CDR2 sequences are MRHNA and SNTAGT. V gave up 0 bases and J gave up 5 bases, with 13 bases separating them. The chain's CDR3 is CASSDSPDGGYGYTF. CDR3 DNA sequence: TGTGCCAGCAGTGACTCGCCGGACGGGGGGTATGGCTACACCTTC.

The V and J genes are TRBV29-1 and TRBJ1-5; D perhaps matches TRBD1 (5 bases). This CDR3 spans 13 amino acids. Germline V gene lookup returns CDR1 SQVTM and CDR2 ANQGSEA. V was shortened by 6 bases and J by 6 bases, with 15 bases between the two germline ends. CDR3 loop: CSVLAGAGQPQHF. The CDR3 DNA reads as TGCAGCGTCTTGGCCGGGGCTGGTCAGCCCCAGCATTTT.

This chain connects TRBV3-1 (or the pseudogene TRBV3-2) to TRBJ1-3; D not certain. The ends were cut back, 0 bases at V and 4 bases at J, with 10 bases in the middle. The length of the CDR3 is 15 residues. Germline V gene sequence: CDR1 LGHDT, CDR2 YNNKEL (reference sequence). The CDR3 DNA is TGTGCCAGCAGCCAAGATTCAGGATCCGGAAACACCATATATTTT. It is translated as CASSQDSGSGNTIYF.

CDR3 region: CSVGGRSNTEAFF. The CDR3 DNA reads as TGCAGCGTAGGGGGGAGGTCGAACACTGAAGCTTTCTTT. The chain combines TRBV29-1 with TRBJ1-1, with D possibly matching TRBD1 (6 bases). Per the germline V gene, CDR1 is SQVTM and CDR2 is ANQGSEA. Between the trimmed V and J ends, which lost 6 bases and 1 base, there was a span of 12 bases. This CDR3 region has 13 residues. Based on the CDR3 plus reference TRBV29-1 and TRBJ1-1, the full variable domain is SAVISQKPSRDICQRGTSLTIQCQVDSQVTMMFWYRQQPGQSLTLIATANQGSEATYESGFVIDKFPISRPNLTFSTLTVSNMSPEDSSIYLCSVGGRSNTEAFFGQGTRLTVV.

The CDR3 nucleotides are TGCAGCGTTGACTTAGTCAGGACGAATACTAACTATGGCTACACCTTC. Translating it yields CSVDLVRTNTNYGYTF. The chain is built from TRBV29-1 and TRBJ1-2; D is undetermined. This CDR3 spans 16 amino acids. Trimming removed 3 bases at V and 0 bases at J, with 17 bases between. Germline CDR1 SQVTM, CDR2 ANQGSEA. Full variable domain (outside the CDR3, taken from reference TRBV29-1 and TRBJ1-2): SAVISQKPSRDICQRGTSLTIQCQVDSQVTMMFWYRQQPGQSLTLIATANQGSEATYESGFVIDKFPISRPNLTFSTLTVSNMSPEDSSIYLCSVDLVRTNTNYGYTFGSGTRLTVV.

The genes are TRBV4-1 and TRBJ2-2; D is undetermined. CDR1 is MGHRA, CDR2 YSYEKL, per germline. Trimming stripped 1 base from V and 6 bases from J, with 6 bases between. The length of the CDR3 is 13 residues. CDR3 residues: CASSQGVAGELFF. The CDR3 bases are TGCGCCAGCAGCCAAGGGGTCGCCGGGGAGCTGTTTTTT.

This clone has a handful of counts. The chain recombines TRBV11-2 with TRBJ1-2; the D gene is possibly TRBD1 (6 bases). Between the trimmed V and J ends, which lost 5 bases and 4 bases, there was a span of 14 bases. The CDR3 sequence is 14 residues long. Looked up from germline, CDR1 is SGHAT and CDR2 is FQNNGV. CDR3 in amino acids: CASSPETGVYGYTF. In DNA, the CDR3 is TGTGCCAGCAGCCCGGAGACAGGAGTCTATGGCTACACCTTC.

The CDR3 bases are TGCGCCAGCAGCTTGGTCGGGGGGATTAGCACTGAAGCTTTCTTT. Its protein product is CASSLVGGISTEAFF. The chain couples TRBV5-1 to TRBJ1-1; the D gene is possibly TRBD1 (5 bases). Germline CDR1 SGHRS, CDR2 YFSETQ. The length of the CDR3 is 15 residues. Trimming took off 0 bases at V and 4 bases at J, with 13 bases between the two ends.